The rows below give T cell receptor beta chains drawn from one sample of a study of blood T cell repertoires in COVID-19. Using immunoSEQ multiplex PCR, the repertoire was profiled, and TCRdb retains in-frame clones only, with some absent. Altogether about 100,000 clones are present, almost 80% being singletons, with the ten largest covering roughly 29%. Sequenced: peripheral blood. Receptors were obtained from a man in his 70s with active or convalescent COVID-19. Each CDR3 is given with its conserved first and last residue. A D gene is named only where the DNA matches it firmly. Some rows have no size entry. The others give once, few or many, or a class for an expanded clone.

v_call	j_call	clone_size	d_call	cdr3_nt	cdr3_aa
TRBV23-1	TRBJ2-5	-	-	TGCGCCAGCAGTCCTGAGGAGGGTGTCCTCTACTTC	CASSPEEGVLYF
TRBV2	TRBJ1-5	few	-	TGTGCCAGCGGTGTGGGAGGACAATATCAGCCCCAGCATTTT	CASGVGGQYQPQHF
TRBV5-4	TRBJ1-1	-	-	TGTGCCAGCAGCCGGCCGGGGGTGGAGCGCACTGAAGCTTTCTTT	CASSRPGVERTEAFF
TRBV24-1	TRBJ1-2	-	-	TGTGCCACCAGTGATGGGGGCCTCGTGATGGGCTACACCTTC	CATSDGGLVMGYTF
TRBV7-2	TRBJ1-2	-	TRBD1	TGTGCCAGCAGCCCGGACAGGGGGGACTATGGCTACACCTTC	CASSPDRGDYGYTF
TRBV7-2	TRBJ2-7	-	TRBD1	TGTGCCAGCAGCTTAGGCGGCGGACAGGGGGCGAGTGAGCAGTACTTC	CASSLGGGQGASEQYF
TRBV6-1	TRBJ1-4	-	-	TGTGCCAGCAGTGAAGCGGGCAGGGGAGAACTGTTTTTT	CASSEAGRGELFF
TRBV7-2	TRBJ2-7	-	TRBD2	TGTGCCAGCAGCCAGGGACTAGCGAGATCATACGAGCAGTACTTC	CASSQGLARSYEQYF
TRBV6-5	TRBJ2-1	-	-	TGTGCCACCGGACAGAGCTCCTACAATGAGCAGTTCTTC	CATGQSSYNEQFF
TRBV5-1	TRBJ2-3	-	TRBD2	TGCGCCAGCAGCTTCCCGGAGACAGCGGGGGGACCCGTGGTACCAGTGGATACGCAGTATTTT	CASSFPETAGGPVVPVDTQYF
TRBV18	TRBJ2-5	-	-	TGTGCCAGCTCACCAGGGAACCCGTCAGGGGAGACCCAGTACTTC	CASSPGNPSGETQYF
TRBV3-1/TRBV3-2	TRBJ2-3	-	TRBD2	TGTGCCAGCAGCCAAGGTTCTGCTAGCGGGGGGGGAGATACGCAGTATTTT	CASSQGSASGGGDTQYF
TRBV30	TRBJ1-4	-	-	TGTGCCTGCAATCGGGGAGGGAGTAATGAAAAACTGTTTTTT	CACNRGGSNEKLFF
TRBV7-9	TRBJ1-5	once	-	TGTGCCAGCAGCTTAGGAACCTACGGCAATCAGCCCCAGCATTTT	CASSLGTYGNQPQHF
TRBV4-1	TRBJ2-7	-	TRBD1	TGCGCCAGCAGCCAAGGGGGGTGGCGGGACAGGGAGAAAGAGCAGTACTTC	CASSQGGWRDREKEQYF
TRBV27	TRBJ2-1	few	TRBD2	TGTGCCAGCAGTTTCGGCGGGAGCGATTACAATGAGCAGTTCTTC	CASSFGGSDYNEQFF
TRBV30	TRBJ1-6	-	-	TGTGCCTGGAACGGGGACTATAATTCACCCCTCCACTTT	CAWNGDYNSPLHF
TRBV15	TRBJ2-1	many	-	TGTGCCACCAGCCGCCGGGACCCCGGACTAAGGGCGAATGAGCAGTTCTTC	CATSRRDPGLRANEQFF
TRBV18	TRBJ2-7	-	TRBD2	TGTGCCAGCTCACCCGATACTAGCGTCAACTCCTACGAGCAGTACTTC	CASSPDTSVNSYEQYF
TRBV5-1	TRBJ1-2	-	TRBD1	TGCGCCAGTGCCCGGGACAGGGGTAACTATGGCTACACCTTC	CASARDRGNYGYTF
TRBV15	TRBJ1-6	-	-	TGTGCCACCAGCAGGGAGGGGGGGGCGGGCTCCTATAATTCACCCCTCCACTTT	CATSREGGAGSYNSPLHF
TRBV19	TRBJ1-1	-	TRBD1	TGTGCCAGTTACGACAGGGGCCGCTCCGGCACTGAAGCTTTCTTT	CASYDRGRSGTEAFF
TRBV6-5	TRBJ2-6	-	-	TGTGCCAGCGGTATCCGGGGGGCCAACGTCCTGACTTTC	CASGIRGANVLTF
TRBV9	TRBJ1-6	many	-	TGTGCCAGCAGCGAAAGGGATTGGGGGGGATCACCCCTCCACTTT	CASSERDWGGSPLHF